This passage covers 22 T cell receptor beta chains from one sample sequenced in a study of blood T cell repertoires in COVID-19. The protocol was immunoSEQ multiplex PCR, while the TCRdb copy is restricted to in-frame clones and leaves out a portion. The sample includes some 73,000 clones, 75% to 85% of them seen just once. The sequenced sample consisted of peripheral blood. These receptors were taken from a man aged 50 or older with COVID-19, enrolled during active disease.

The chain employs TRBV7-9 and TRBJ1-2, with D maybe TRBD1 (5 bases). Trimming cost V 1 base and J 6 bases, with 12 bases left between them. Germline V gene sequence: CDR1 SEHNR, CDR2 FQNEAQ (reference sequence). This CDR3 is 14 amino acids long. Here the CDR3 DNA reads TGTGCCAGCAGCTTAGTTAAGGGGCTGAATGGCTACACCTTC. It encodes CASSLVKGLNGYTF.

The rearrangement joins TRBV5-1 to TRBJ1-6; weak D call: TRBD1 (5 bases). Deletions cut 1 base from V and 8 bases from J, with 13 bases between. The length of the CDR3 is 15 residues. Germline CDR1 and CDR2: SGHRS and YFSETQ. The chain's CDR3 is CASSLSGEGYSPLHF. The DNA of the CDR3 is TGCGCCAGCAGCTTGTCGGGGGAGGGATATTCACCCCTCCACTTT.

The chain combines TRBV27 with TRBJ2-3; TRBD2 matches at 16 bases. V lost 3 bases, J lost 0 bases, and 6 bases stayed unmatched. Germline assignment: CDR1 MNHEY and CDR2 SMNVEV (reference sequence). The CDR3 extends over 19 amino acids. CDR3: CASSFLGLAGGSSTDTQYF. Here the CDR3 DNA reads TGTGCCAGCAGTTTCTTGGGACTAGCGGGAGGGTCTAGCACAGATACGCAGTATTTT.

This rearrangement joins TRBV30 to TRBJ2-1, with 14 bases fitting TRBD2. CDR1 GTSNPN and CDR2 SVGIG come from the germline V gene (reference sequence). V shed 5 bases, J shed 9 bases, and the junction held 9 bases outside the gene matches. This CDR3 contains 15 residues. CDR3 in amino acids: CAWSRTSGRYAEQFF. DNA of the CDR3: TGTGCCTGGTCACGGACTAGCGGGAGGTATGCTGAGCAGTTCTTC.

DNA for the CDR3: TGTGCCAGTAGTATCGGGACAGGGGGGCAGTATTTT. It codes for CASSIGTGGQYF. V and J are TRBV19 and TRBJ2-3; TRBD1 matches at 11 bases. Germline CDR1 LNHDA, CDR2 SQIVND (reference sequence). Losses at the gene ends were 3 bases for V and 11 bases for J; bases not matched to a gene: 1. The CDR3 totals 12 residues.

The rearrangement links TRBV13 to TRBJ2-3, with a weak D call TRBD2 (6 bases). The CDR3 spans 16 residues. Germline V gene lookup returns CDR1 PRHDT and CDR2 FYEKMQ (reference sequence). Trimming removed 5 bases at V and 4 bases at J, with 19 bases between. CDR3 sequence: CASSPPGLTGADTQYF. The DNA of the CDR3 is TGTGCCAGCAGCCCCCCGGGACTCACGGGGGCAGATACGCAGTATTTT. The whole variable domain, filled in from reference TRBV13 and TRBJ2-3, reads AAGVIQSPRHLIKEKRETATLKCYPIPRHDTVYWYQQGPGQDPQFLISFYEKMQSDKGSIPDRFSAQQFSDYHSELNMSSLELGDSALYFCASSPPGLTGADTQYFGPGTRLTVL.

The chain recombines TRBV29-1 with TRBJ2-7, with D possibly being TRBD1 (5 bases). This CDR3 has 12 residues. V lost 7 bases and J lost 5, with 15 bases in between. CDR1 SQVTM and CDR2 ANQGSEA come from the germline V gene. CDR3 in DNA: TGCAGCGCCCGGCAGGGCACCAACGAGCAGTACTTC. Amino acids: CSARQGTNEQYF.

The chain has TRBV27 and TRBJ1-6, with 7 positions matching TRBD1. The germline V gene encodes CDR1 MNHEY and CDR2 SMNVEV (reference sequence). V lost 6 bases, J lost 9 bases, and 8 bases stayed unmatched. The CDR3 spans 14 residues. CDR3 region: CASRYRGYGSPLHF. Here the CDR3 DNA reads TGTGCCAGCAGGTACAGGGGATACGGTTCACCCCTCCACTTT.

This chain uses TRBV6-5 with TRBJ2-3, with 12 bases aligning to TRBD2. Germline V CDR1 and CDR2: MNHEY, SVGAGI. The CDR3 has 14 amino acids. V was pared by 8 bases and J by 4 bases, with 4 bases of the junction left unmatched. The CDR3 coding sequence is TGTGCCAGCGGCGGACTAGCGGGACCAGATACGCAGTATTTT. Its translation is CASGGLAGPDTQYF.

In the case of this clone: In the same sample, other DNA sequences code for this CDR3. The chain combines TRBV6-5 with TRBJ1-2, with 9 bases fitting TRBD1. Germline V gene lookup returns CDR1 MNHEY and CDR2 SVGAGI. This CDR3 is built from 13 residues. Unmatched junction bases numbered 3, after V lost 5 bases and J lost 5 bases. The CDR3 DNA reads TGTGCCAGCAGTCCCGACAGGGGGTATGGCTACACCTTC. As protein: CASSPDRGYGYTF.

The chain joins TRBV6-5 to TRBJ1-2, with TRBD1 as a possible D gene (5 bases). CDR1 and CDR2 (germline): MNHEY, SVGAGI. This CDR3 spans 15 amino acids. V was trimmed by 5 bases and J by 6 bases, leaving 19 bases between them. For the CDR3, the DNA is TGTGCCAGCAGTAACAAACGTCAGGGTATCGATGGCTACACCTTC. Translation: CASSNKRQGIDGYTF.

The chain has TRBV9 and TRBJ1-2; TRBD1 matches 10 bases. The germline CDR1 and CDR2 sequences are SGDLS and YYNGEE. There are 15 residues in the CDR3. V lost 4 bases, J lost 7 bases, and 10 bases stayed unmatched. CDR3 sequence reads: CASSPQTGGIVGYTF. Here the CDR3 DNA reads TGTGCCAGCAGCCCTCAGACAGGGGGCATAGTTGGCTACACCTTC.

This sequence joins TRBV5-4 and TRBJ2-3; 10 bases fit TRBD2. The CDR3 covers 14 residues. Germline assignment: CDR1 SGHNT and CDR2 YYREEE (reference sequence). The V segment lost 5 bases and the J segment 4 bases; nucleotides outside the gene matches: 4. CDR3 amino acids: CASSPSGSSDTQYF. CDR3 DNA: TGTGCCAGCAGTCCTAGCGGGAGCTCAGATACGCAGTATTTT.

This clone has only a few counts. The rearrangement links TRBV6-5 to TRBJ1-5; D unresolved. The germline V gene has CDR1 MNHEY and CDR2 SVGAGI. The CDR3 runs 13 residues. Trimming removed 6 bases from V and 4 bases from J, with 10 bases in between. DNA for the CDR3: TGTGCCAGCAGAGAGGGTAATAATCAGCCCCAGCATTTT. Amino acid sequence: CASREGNNQPQHF.

The rearrangement joins TRBV24-1 to TRBJ2-1, with D tentatively TRBD1 (6 bases). V was pared by 6 bases and J by 6 bases, with 17 bases between. Germline CDR1 is KGHDR and CDR2 is SFDVKD. This CDR3 has 15 residues. The CDR3 sequence: CATSKQGTLGNEQFF. The DNA for the CDR3 is TGTGCCACCAGTAAACAGGGAACTTTGGGCAATGAGCAGTTCTTC.

The CDR3 DNA reads TGTGCCAGCAGTTCCCCCGGGGAGACCCAGTACTTC. Protein: CASSSPGETQYF. The chain employs TRBV27 and TRBJ2-5, with unresolved D. Germline V gene data show CDR1 as MNHEY and CDR2 as SMNVEV (reference sequence). Trimming took 4 bases from V and 5 from J, leaving 8 bases between them. The CDR3 extends over 12 amino acids.

The rearrangement uses TRBV28 and TRBJ1-2, with 9 bases lining up with TRBD1. The germline V gene encodes CDR1 MDHEN and CDR2 SYDVKM. Trimming took 5 bases from V and 6 from J; bases not matched to a gene: 10. This CDR3 is built from 15 residues. CDR3 coding DNA: TGTGCCAGCAGTCCAACGAGGACAGGGGTGGATGGCTACACCTTC. Amino acids: CASSPTRTGVDGYTF.

The chain is built from TRBV9 and TRBJ2-1, with a tentative D call TRBD2 (6 bases). The germline V gene has CDR1 SGDLS and CDR2 YYNGEE. V was pared by 4 bases and J by 6 bases, with 23 bases between. The CDR3 contains 17 residues. This chain's CDR3 is CASSTLPGAALPNEQFF. As DNA, the CDR3 is TGTGCCAGCAGCACTCTCCCGGGAGCGGCCCTCCCCAATGAGCAGTTCTTC.

V gene TRBV6-5 combines with J gene TRBJ1-1; D uncertain. The CDR3 spans 11 residues. The germline V and J ends were trimmed by 6 bases and 6 bases, with 8 bases remaining between them. Germline CDR1 MNHEY, CDR2 SVGAGI. The CDR3 bases are TGTGCCAGCAGCTGGCGGGCTGAAGCTTTCTTT. As protein: CASSWRAEAFF.

The chain employs TRBV6-2 or TRBV6-3 and TRBJ1-6, with D uncertain. Germline V gene sequence: CDR1 MNHEY, CDR2 SVGEGT. Trimming left V 2 bases short and J 9 bases short, with 11 bases between. The CDR3 loop spans 14 amino acids. The CDR3 here is CASSYAGSTSPLHF. Written as DNA, the CDR3 is TGTGCCAGCAGTTACGCCGGGAGTACTTCACCCCTCCACTTT.

The chain has TRBV30 and TRBJ1-1; no clear D. V lost 1 base and J lost 1, with 7 bases in between. The CDR3 loop spans 13 amino acids. The germline gives CDR1 GTSNPN, CDR2 SVGIG (reference sequence). Here the CDR3 reads CAWSARANTEAFF. CDR3 DNA: TGTGCCTGGAGTGCGAGAGCGAACACTGAAGCTTTCTTT.

J is TRBJ1-5 and V is TRBV25-1, with a possible D match to TRBD1 (6 bases). This CDR3 is built from 15 residues. The germline V gene encodes CDR1 MGHDK and CDR2 SYGVNS. V was shortened by 6 bases and J by 0 bases, with 12 bases between the two germline ends. In DNA form, the CDR3 reads TGTGCCAGCAGCTCCCGACAGGATAGCAATCAGCCCCAGCATTTT. This encodes CASSSRQDSNQPQHF.